This T cell receptor (beta chain) was recorded in a study of T cell changes during pregnancy in multiple sclerosis. Sequencing was performed with immunoSEQ multiplex PCR; in TCRdb, only in-frame clones are kept and a portion is missing. The table records 84,000 or so clones, about 94% of them present only once. CDR1 and CDR2 from the germline V gene are PRHDT and FYEKMQ (reference sequence). Trimming took off 0 bases at V and 6 bases at J, with 14 bases between the two ends. CDR3 length: 15 residues. This sequence was found in a female donor with multiple sclerosis, enrolled in a pregnancy study. V and J are TRBV13 and TRBJ1-1; D remains ambiguous. Sequencing used peripheral blood, obtained in the third trimester of pregnancy. CDR3 nucleotide sequence: TGTGCCAGCAGCTTAGGGCGGGGAAGGGTCGCTGAAGCTTTCTTT. As protein: CASSLGRGRVAEAFF. Based on the CDR3 plus reference TRBV13 and TRBJ1-1, the full variable domain is AAGVIQSPRHLIKEKRETATLKCYPIPRHDTVYWYQQGPGQDPQFLISFYEKMQSDKGSIPDRFSAQQFSDYHSELNMSSLELGDSALYFCASSLGRGRVAEAFFGQGTRLTVV.